This record covers a single T cell receptor (beta chain). Its antigen remains unidentified. One entry per CDR3 protein results from TCRdb running MiXCR on the reads. The repertoire consists of approximately 300,000 distinct CDR3 sequences, with approximately 25% occurring once and the leading ten covering 13%. The sample belongs to a study of T cell repertoires in cytomegalovirus infection. Study as a whole: Through public TCR beta signatures, both CMV infection and matching HLA type were indicated.

The CDR3 sequence is 15 residues long. V shed 6 bases, J shed 2 bases, and the junction held 8 bases outside the gene matches. Germline V gene lookup returns CDR1 SGHTA and CDR2 FQGNSA. The clonotype comes from a human donor in good health (CMV status not recorded). Some clones in this sample may be carry-over from other donors' samples. The chain joins TRBV7-2 to TRBJ2-5; 8 bases align to TRBD2. Sequencing used cultured PBMCs, obtained from culture after CMV antigen stimulation. The CDR3 DNA reads TGTGCCAGCAGGTCTCTAGCGGGTGTACAAGAGACCCAGTACTTC. Translation: CASRSLAGVQETQYF.